This T cell receptor (beta chain) comes out of a study of cytotoxic CD8 clonotypes in ibrutinib-treated CLL. Method: immunoSEQ multiplex PCR; TCRdb's copy keeps in-frame clones and lacks some. The table has over 110,000 clones, 75% to 95% seen once. Study results and limitations: Clonality rose at ibrutinib response, held steady in sustained remission, and fell toward baseline at progression.

CDR1 is SGHTA, CDR2 FQGNSA, per germline. The CDR3 runs 14 residues. V lost 2 bases to trimming and J lost 6 bases, with 10 bases between them. Of note for this clone: Its antigen is undetermined.

The receptor was derived from a human donor with chronic lymphocytic leukemia. V gene TRBV7-2 combines with J gene TRBJ2-2; D gene unclear. The sequences come from PBMCs, collected after 12 months of ibrutinib treatment. This CDR3 is CASSLIPSPGELFF. In nucleotides, the CDR3 is TGTGCCAGCAGCTTAATCCCCAGTCCCGGGGAGCTGTTTTTT.